This T cell receptor beta chain was identified in a study of CD8 T cells in ankylosing spondylitis. Each CDR3 protein gets one entry after TCRdb re-called the 5' RACE reads with MiXCR. The table has under 200,000 distinct CDR3 sequences, 13% seen once. Per the germline V gene, CDR1 is SGHNT and CDR2 is YYREEE (reference sequence). This CDR3 has 15 amino acids. Trimming stripped 4 bases from V and 7 bases from J, with 18 bases between. V is TRBV5-4 and J is TRBJ2-1; D ambiguous. The specimen sequenced was blood, either unsorted or a sorted T cell fraction (not recorded which). This clonotype was sampled from a female donor with ankylosing spondylitis or in good health (not recorded which). CDR3 residues: CASSRREDLRNEQFF. The CDR3 coding sequence is TGTGCCAGCAGCAGGCGAGAAGACCTTAGGAATGAGCAGTTCTTC.